The 23 T cell receptor beta chains below all came from one sample that was sequenced in a study of blood T cell repertoires in COVID-19. Assay: immunoSEQ multiplex PCR; the TCRdb copy retains only in-frame clones and omits some. The sample comprises over 35,000 clones, about four fifths of which are singletons, and 20% to 30% rests with the top ten. What was sequenced was peripheral blood. The receptor set was obtained from a man aged 70 or older with acute or convalescent COVID-19.

The chain uses TRBV11-2 and TRBJ1-4; D is unclear. This CDR3 contains 14 residues. The V end was cut by 3 bases, the J end by 6 bases, with 11 bases between. Germline CDR1 is SGHAT and CDR2 is FQNNGV. The CDR3 is CASSFDWKDEKLFF. CDR3 DNA sequence: TGTGCCAGCAGCTTCGACTGGAAGGATGAAAAACTGTTTTTT. The full variable domain, with the rest looked up from reference TRBV11-2 and TRBJ1-4, is EAGVAQSPRYKIIEKRQSVAFWCNPISGHATLYWYQQILGQGPKLLIQFQNNGVVDDSQLPKDRFSAERLKGVDSTLKIQPAKLEDSAVYLCASSFDWKDEKLFFGSGTQLSVL.

The chain combines TRBV28 with TRBJ1-1; TRBD1 might be the D (5 bases). CDR1 and CDR2 from the germline V gene are MDHEN and SYDVKM. The V gene lost 5 bases and the J gene lost 4 bases, with 11 bases spanning the gap. The CDR3 is 13 residues long. The CDR3 reads CASSQGWGTEAFF. As DNA, the CDR3 is TGTGCCAGCAGTCAGGGATGGGGCACTGAAGCTTTCTTT.

The chain links TRBV7-3 to TRBJ1-1; TRBD1 agrees at 9 bases. This CDR3 is 14 amino acids long. Trimming at V came to 5 bases and at J to 1 base, leaving 2 bases not matched to a gene. Germline V CDR1 and CDR2: SGHTA, FQGTGA. CDR3 amino acids: CASSPGQGNTEAFF. The DNA of the CDR3 is TGTGCCAGCAGCCCGGGACAGGGGAACACTGAAGCTTTCTTT.

V usage is TRBV6-6 and J usage is TRBJ2-3, with D unclear. Deletions cut 6 bases from V and 4 bases from J, with 8 bases between. Germline-derived CDR1 and CDR2 are MNHNY and SVGAGI (reference sequence). The CDR3 extends over 12 amino acids. The CDR3 DNA is TGTGCCAGCAGCCTAACCTCAGATACGCAGTATTTT. Its protein is CASSLTSDTQYF.

The V call is TRBV28, the J call TRBJ2-1, with no clear D. V gave up 0 bases and J gave up 10 bases, with 10 bases separating them. This CDR3 is 13 amino acids long. Germline CDR1 is MDHEN and CDR2 is SYDVKM. The CDR3 protein is CASSLWVRREQFF. Written as DNA, the CDR3 is TGTGCCAGCAGTTTATGGGTCAGGCGAGAGCAGTTCTTC.

There are a few counts of this clone. The V and J genes are TRBV5-1 and TRBJ2-7; 8 positions agree with TRBD2. This CDR3 is built from 16 residues. Germline CDR1 is SGHRS and CDR2 is YFSETQ. V lost 4 bases, J lost 4 bases, and 13 bases stayed unmatched. CDR3 protein: CASSPRIWREAYEQYF. The CDR3 bases are TGCGCCAGCAGCCCGCGGATATGGCGGGAGGCGTACGAGCAGTACTTC.

V gene TRBV18 combines with J gene TRBJ1-5, with 8 bases matching TRBD1. With 6 bases clipped from V and 6 bases from J, the junction kept 7 bases outside the gene matches. The CDR3 extends over 14 amino acids. Germline assignment: CDR1 KGHSH and CDR2 LQKENI. CDR3 protein: CASSSDRAAQPQHF. The CDR3 nucleotides read TGTGCCAGCTCCTCGGACAGGGCGGCTCAGCCCCAGCATTTT.

J is TRBJ1-1 and V is TRBV5-8; 8 nucleotides align to TRBD1. CDR1 is SGHTS, CDR2 YDEGEE, per germline. This CDR3 is built from 14 residues. V lost 3 bases, J lost 0 bases, and 1 base stayed unmatched. CDR3 nucleotides: TGTGCCAGCAGCTGGACAGGGATGAACACTGAAGCTTTCTTT. Translation gives CASSWTGMNTEAFF.

The J gene is TRBJ2-5, the V gene TRBV24-1; 9 bases are a match to TRBD1. The CDR3 consists of 15 residues. Trimming cost V 4 bases and J 3 bases; bases outside gene matches: 5. Germline V lookup: CDR1 KGHDR, CDR2 SFDVKD. In nucleotides, the CDR3 is TGTGCCACCAGTGACCCCGGGACAGGGAAAGAGACCCAGTACTTC. Residues: CATSDPGTGKETQYF.

The chain joins TRBV7-6 to TRBJ2-3, with 9 bases matching TRBD2. Germline trimming cut 1 base from V and 3 bases from J; bases unmatched to any gene: 5. The CDR3 loop spans 16 amino acids. In germline, CDR1 is SGHVS, CDR2 FNYEAQ. Written as DNA, the CDR3 is TGTGCCAGCAGCTTAGGACTAGCGGAGGGGACAGATACGCAGTATTTT. The encoded protein is CASSLGLAEGTDTQYF.

This clone ranks as medium-sized. The CDR3 DNA reads TGTGCCAGCAGTGAAGGAATCGGGGCGAACACCGGGGAGCTGTTTTTT. As protein: CASSEGIGANTGELFF. The chain has TRBV2 and TRBJ2-2; weak D call: TRBD2 (5 bases). Trimming left V 1 base short and J 0 bases short, with 9 bases between. Looked up from germline, CDR1 is SNHLY and CDR2 is FYNNEI. The CDR3 has 16 amino acids.

This chain joins TRBV27 and TRBJ2-3, with 7 bases matching TRBD2. Losses at the gene ends were 1 base for V and 3 bases for J; bases not matched to a gene: 7. Germline CDR1 and CDR2: MNHEY and SMNVEV (reference sequence). The CDR3 is 16 amino acids. The CDR3 sequence: CASSLYPSGNTDTQYF. The CDR3 DNA reads as TGTGCCAGCAGTTTATATCCTAGCGGAAATACAGATACGCAGTATTTT.

This clone has only a few counts. The rearrangement uses TRBV29-1 and TRBJ1-2; TRBD1 is a possible D gene (6 bases). V lost 6 bases to trimming and J lost 4 bases, with 15 bases between them. Germline assignment: CDR1 SQVTM and CDR2 ANQGSEA. The CDR3 has 13 residues. CDR3 protein: CSVLRTATYGYTF. Written as DNA, the CDR3 is TGCAGCGTCCTCCGGACAGCCACCTATGGCTACACCTTC. Together with reference TRBV29-1 and TRBJ1-2, the CDR3 gives the full variable domain: SAVISQKPSRDICQRGTSLTIQCQVDSQVTMMFWYRQQPGQSLTLIATANQGSEATYESGFVIDKFPISRPNLTFSTLTVSNMSPEDSSIYLCSVLRTATYGYTFGSGTRLTVV.

Only a few counts were recorded for this clone. The CDR3 protein is CATEQSAPPYEQYF. CDR3 bases: TGTGCCACGGAGCAATCCGCCCCACCCTACGAGCAGTACTTC. The chain couples TRBV28 to TRBJ2-7; D is uncertain. CDR3 length: 14 amino acids. CDR1 and CDR2 (germline): MDHEN, SYDVKM. Trimming left V 10 bases short and J 2 bases short, with 18 bases between.

The V gene is TRBV27, the J gene TRBJ2-2; 12 bases are a match to TRBD1. Looked up from germline, CDR1 is MNHEY and CDR2 is SMNVEV (reference sequence). V gave up 4 bases and J gave up 4 bases; unmatched junction bases: 4. The CDR3 totals 16 residues. The CDR3 spells CASSWDRGLGTGELFF. DNA for the CDR3: TGTGCCAGCAGTTGGGACAGGGGGCTGGGCACCGGGGAGCTGTTTTTT.

V usage is TRBV6-2 or TRBV6-3 and J usage is TRBJ2-3, with 11 bases identical to TRBD2. Trimming removed 5 bases from V and 5 bases from J; junction bases left unmatched: 3. Germline V gene sequence: CDR1 MNHEY, CDR2 SVGEGT. The CDR3 covers 14 residues. The CDR3 here is CASSRLAGKDTQYF. The CDR3 nucleotides are TGTGCCAGCAGTAGACTAGCGGGGAAAGATACGCAGTATTTT.

A single count supports this clone. The chain uses TRBV5-1 and TRBJ2-3; 11 nucleotides line up with TRBD2. V shed 0 bases and J 5 bases; nucleotides not matched to a gene: 5. Per the germline V gene, CDR1 is SGHRS and CDR2 is YFSETQ. The CDR3 spans 16 residues. The CDR3 loop is CASSLARGLAVDTQYF. CDR3 nucleotides: TGCGCCAGCAGCTTGGCCAGGGGACTAGCGGTAGATACGCAGTATTTT.

The sample holds one count of this clone. The gene calls are TRBV6-1 and TRBJ2-7; TRBD1 aligns across 7 bases. Losses at the gene ends were 4 bases for V and 7 bases for J; bases not matched to a gene: 22. CDR3 length equals 18 residues. Germline CDR1 and CDR2: MNHNS and SASEGT. DNA for the CDR3: TGTGCCAGCAGTGTAGGCTCTCACAGGGGATACCCCCCATGGGAGCAGTACTTC. Residues: CASSVGSHRGYPPWEQYF.

The V gene is TRBV14, the J gene TRBJ2-7; TRBD1 matches 9 bases. The CDR3 spans 15 residues. The V gene end was trimmed by 5 bases and the J gene end by 1 base; junction bases not matched to a gene: 6. Per the germline V gene, CDR1 is SGHDN and CDR2 is FVKESK. The CDR3 protein is CASSTLGQGSYEQYF. The CDR3 DNA is TGTGCCAGCAGCACCCTAGGACAGGGGTCCTACGAGCAGTACTTC.

The V call is TRBV10-3, the J call TRBJ2-7; 7 positions match TRBD1. V gave up 7 bases and J gave up 7 bases; unmatched junction bases: 7. Germline-derived CDR1 and CDR2 are ENHRY and SYGVKD. The CDR3 sequence is 12 residues long. CDR3 protein: CAITTGAGEQYF. The CDR3 nucleotides are TGTGCCATCACTACAGGGGCCGGGGAGCAGTACTTC.

This clone is labeled medium-sized. The chain is built from TRBV19 and TRBJ2-1, with 10 nucleotides matching TRBD2. The CDR3 covers 15 residues. The germline V gene encodes CDR1 LNHDA and CDR2 SQIVND (reference sequence). V trimming: 5 bases; J trimming: 3 bases; junction bases outside the gene matches: 4. CDR3 DNA sequence: TGTGCCAGTAGTGGCCAGCGGGAGGGCTACAATGAGCAGTTCTTC. Its translation is CASSGQREGYNEQFF.

The chain links TRBV11-3 to TRBJ1-1; TRBD1 matches at 7 bases. This CDR3 comprises 15 residues. Germline V gives CDR1 SGHNT, CDR2 YENEEA. With V trimmed by 5 bases and J by 1 base, 7 bases remained unmatched. CDR3 coding DNA: TGTGCCAGCAGCACCGGGACAGACCAGAACACTGAAGCTTTCTTT. Protein sequence: CASSTGTDQNTEAFF.

This clone was counted between two and nine times. The rearrangement links TRBV28 to TRBJ1-4; maybe TRBD1 (6 bases). V was clipped by 6 bases and J by 5 bases, with 19 bases between them. The germline V gene encodes CDR1 MDHEN and CDR2 SYDVKM. This CDR3 spans 16 amino acids. This CDR3 reads CASSPAGHTQNEKLFF. Here the CDR3 DNA reads TGTGCCAGCAGCCCAGCGGGACACACCCAAAATGAAAAACTGTTTTTT.